Shown below are 22 T cell receptor beta chains from a single sample sequenced in a study of post-analysis software for immune sequencing data. TCR beta cDNA libraries included unique molecular identifiers. TCRdb fed the PCR reads into MiXCR, producing one record per CDR3 protein. The sample has some 370,000 distinct CDR3 sequences, roughly 30% seen once. These receptors are not linked to any known antigen. Overall study findings and caveats: Among a few TRBV segments more frequent in patients than controls were TRBV5-6, TRBV5-1 and TRBV20-1.

The sequenced material came from blood. These receptors all come from a girl between 10 and 17 years old with multiple sclerosis.

This clonotype was recorded at least ten times. Sequence at one end of the junction differs from germline and may be a read error. This CDR3 reads CASSLAFTDTQYF. CDR3 bases: TGTGCTAGCAGCTTAGCTTTCACAGATACGCAGTATTTT. J is TRBJ2-3 and V is TRBV7-7, with no clear D. This CDR3 contains 13 residues. The germline gives CDR1 SSHAT, CDR2 FNYEAQ (reference sequence).

This chain connects TRBV28 to TRBJ1-4; the D is unclear. CDR3 size: 16 residues. The V gene's germline CDR1 is MDHEN and CDR2 SYDVKM. Trimming shortened V by 5 bases and J by 6 bases, and 19 bases separated the two germline ends. The CDR3 reads CASSPQTRVVDEKLFF. Here the CDR3 DNA reads TGTGCCAGCAGTCCTCAGACAAGGGTTGTGGATGAAAAACTGTTTTTT.

This clonotype was counted between two and nine times. The rearrangement joins TRBV27 to TRBJ1-5; 7 bases map to TRBD1. The CDR3 has 15 residues. Trimming removed 1 base from V and 2 bases from J; junction bases left unmatched: 2. From germline, CDR1 is MNHEY and CDR2 SMNVEV (reference sequence). The CDR3 spells CASSLYRGRNQPQHF. CDR3 in DNA: TGTGCCAGCAGTTTATACAGGGGCCGCAATCAGCCCCAGCATTTT.

This chain connects TRBV7-2 to TRBJ2-5; D ambiguous. V gave up 5 bases and J gave up 5 bases, with 12 bases separating them. The CDR3 is made up of 13 amino acids. The V gene's germline CDR1 is SGHTA and CDR2 FQGNSA. The CDR3: CASSPGRVETQYF. The CDR3 region has the DNA TGTGCCAGCAGCCCGGGTCGGGTTGAGACCCAGTACTTC.

In regard to this clonotype: A read error is possible here, since a much larger clone lies one base away. The chain employs TRBV27 and TRBJ2-5; D uncertain. Germline assignment: CDR1 MNHEY and CDR2 SMNVEV (reference sequence). Trimming removed 6 bases at V and 0 bases at J, with 8 bases between. The length of the CDR3 is 13 residues. The CDR3 region has the DNA TGTGCCAGCAGGTGGTCATACCAAGAGACCCAGTACTTC. This encodes CASRWSYQETQYF.

This clonotype was picked up a small number of times. The rearrangement uses TRBV7-8 and TRBJ1-1; D is uncertain. Trimming cost V 1 base and J 5 bases, with 8 bases left between them. Germline V lookup: CDR1 SGHVS, CDR2 FQNEAQ. The CDR3 is 13 residues long. This CDR3 reads CASSLGGWTEAFF. Here the CDR3 DNA reads TGTGCCAGCAGCTTAGGAGGGTGGACTGAAGCTTTCTTT.

The chain employs TRBV6-5 and TRBJ1-1; no reliable D call. Germline V lookup: CDR1 MNHEY, CDR2 SVGAGI. With 7 bases removed from V and 4 bases from J, the gap between germline ends came to 16 bases. The CDR3 runs 14 residues. The CDR3 bases are TGTGCCAGCACACCCACCTTAAGGGTCACTGAAGCTTTCTTT. This gives the protein CASTPTLRVTEAFF.

On this clonotype itself: A much larger clone lies a single base off, so this may be a read error. V is TRBV6-6 and J is TRBJ2-5; D is perhaps TRBD2 (6 bases). This CDR3 spans 13 amino acids. The germline V gene has CDR1 MNHNY and CDR2 SVGAGI (reference sequence). DNA for the CDR3: TGTGCCAGCAGTGCTCCTAGCGAAGAGACCCGGTACTTC. Its translation: CASSAPSEETRYF.

This clonotype was detected ten times or more. CDR3 sequence (DNA): TGCGCCAGCAGCCAATTCGCCCTACCCCGGTACGAGCAGTACTTC. Protein sequence: CASSQFALPRYEQYF. This chain uses TRBV4-1 with TRBJ2-7; D remains unclear. The germline V gene encodes CDR1 MGHRA and CDR2 YSYEKL. The V gene lost 2 bases and the J gene lost 4 bases, with 15 bases spanning the gap. The CDR3 runs 15 residues.

V and J are TRBV7-2 and TRBJ2-3; no firm D call. This CDR3 has 14 amino acids. Trimming removed 4 bases at V and 7 bases at J, with 15 bases between. Germline V lookup: CDR1 SGHTA, CDR2 FQGNSA. CDR3 nucleotides: TGTGCCAGCAGCTCCCGCGACCAAGAGTATACGCAGTATTTT. Translated: CASSSRDQEYTQYF. The whole variable domain, remainder taken from reference TRBV7-2 and TRBJ2-3, is GAGVSQSPSNKVTEKGKDVELRCDPISGHTALYWYRQSLGQGLEFLIYFQGNSAPDKSGLPSDRFSAERTGGSVSTLTIQRTQQEDSAVYLCASSSRDQEYTQYFGPGTRLTVL.

The table lists this clonotype with a few counts. The rearrangement links TRBV6-5 to TRBJ2-1, with TRBD2 identical over 10 bases. CDR3 length: 16 amino acids. The germline V gene has CDR1 MNHEY and CDR2 SVGAGI. Unmatched junction bases numbered 9, after V lost 4 bases and J lost 6 bases. The CDR3: CASSSKLAGIFNEQFF. CDR3 DNA: TGTGCCAGCAGTTCCAAACTAGCGGGGATCTTCAATGAGCAGTTCTTC.

The CDR3 DNA follows: TGTGCCAGCAGTTTAGCGCAAACGGGGAGCCACAATGAGCAGTACTTC. Protein product: CASSLAQTGSHNEQYF. The rearrangement links TRBV12-3 or TRBV12-4 to TRBJ2-7; the D gene is possibly TRBD2 (5 bases). Trimming removed 0 bases from V and 7 bases from J, with 19 bases in between. CDR3 length: 16 residues.

The rearrangement links TRBV2 to TRBJ1-4; 11 nucleotides line up with TRBD1. Trimming at V came to 4 bases and at J to 4 bases, leaving 2 bases not matched to a gene. The CDR3 runs to 15 residues. Germline values: CDR1 SNHLY, CDR2 FYNNEI. In nucleotides, the CDR3 is TGTGCCAGCAGTGGGGGGACAGGGGGTAATGAAAAACTGTTTTTT. Translating gives CASSGGTGGNEKLFF.

There are a few counts of this clonotype. The rearrangement links TRBV7-2 to TRBJ2-1; D unresolved. The CDR3 consists of 12 residues. The germline V and J ends were trimmed by 5 bases and 9 bases, with 11 bases remaining between them. Looked up from germline, CDR1 is SGHTA and CDR2 is FQGNSA. CDR3 bases: TGTGCCAGCAGCCGATCTATGGTTGAGCAGTTCTTC. This translates into CASSRSMVEQFF.

V gene TRBV6-2 or TRBV6-3 combines with J gene TRBJ1-5; D is perhaps TRBD1 (6 bases). The CDR3 is 16 residues long. V shed 5 bases and J shed 4 bases, with 18 bases lying between them. Germline V gene sequence: CDR1 MNHEY, CDR2 SVGEGT. CDR3 nucleotides: TGTGCCAGCAGTGACCCGGGACAAAGAGGTAATCAGCCCCAGCATTTT. This sequence encodes CASSDPGQRGNQPQHF.

This clonotype was observed a few times. V is TRBV29-1 and J is TRBJ2-5, with no clear D. The CDR3 extends over 11 amino acids. V was cut by 3 bases and J by 3 bases, with 5 bases left in between. The germline gives CDR1 SQVTM, CDR2 ANQGSEA. The CDR3 sequence is CSVEPEETQYF. Written as DNA, the CDR3 is TGCAGCGTTGAGCCGGAAGAGACCCAGTACTTC.

V and J are TRBV7-9 and TRBJ2-1; D gene ambiguous. The length of the CDR3 is 16 residues. Germline V gene sequence: CDR1 SEHNR, CDR2 FQNEAQ (reference sequence). Trimming removed 5 bases at V and 5 bases at J, with 19 bases between. The CDR3 protein is CASSPTTAGLNNEQFF. DNA for the CDR3: TGTGCCAGCAGCCCTACTACCGCAGGCCTAAACAATGAGCAGTTCTTC. The full variable domain, rest sourced from reference TRBV7-9 and TRBJ2-1, is DTGVSQNPRHKITKRGQNVTFRCDPISEHNRLYWYRQTLGQGPEFLTYFQNEAQLEKSRLLSDRFSAERPKGSFSTLEIQRTEQGDSAMYLCASSPTTAGLNNEQFFGPGTRLTVL.

The chain couples TRBV6-6 to TRBJ1-2, with D uncertain. The CDR3 is 12 amino acids. CDR1 and CDR2 (germline): MNHNY, SVGAGI (reference sequence). With 10 bases removed from V and 2 bases from J, the gap between germline ends came to 11 bases. The CDR3 nucleotides read TGTGCCACCGCCGGGGTAAACTATGGCTACACCTTC. Amino acid sequence: CATAGVNYGYTF.

V and J are TRBV4-2 and TRBJ2-7; D call uncertain. Germline V gene data show CDR1 as LGHNA and CDR2 as YNFKEQ. The V and J ends lost 4 bases and 3 bases respectively, with 19 bases between them. The CDR3 totals 16 residues. In nucleotides, the CDR3 is TGTGCCAGCAGCCCTTGGGATACTTCAGACCTCTACGAGCAGTACTTC. Encoded protein: CASSPWDTSDLYEQYF.

V and J are TRBV7-6 and TRBJ2-3, with TRBD2 identical over 14 bases. CDR1 is SGHVS and CDR2 is FNYEAQ in the germline V gene. The CDR3 is 18 amino acids. The junction had 8 bases not matched to a gene; V was cut back by 4 bases and J by 2 bases. CDR3 DNA sequence: TGTGCCAGCAGCTCCCAAGGGACTAGCGGGGGATACACAGATACGCAGTATTTT. Encoded protein: CASSSQGTSGGYTDTQYF.

This clonotype showed up just a few times. V gene TRBV5-5 combines with J gene TRBJ2-6; the D gene could be TRBD1 or TRBD2 (6 bases each). The V and J ends lost 4 bases and 3 bases respectively, with 20 bases between them. The germline V gene encodes CDR1 SGHKS and CDR2 YYEKEE (reference sequence). The CDR3 totals 18 residues. DNA for the CDR3: TGTGCCAGCAGCCCTGATCGGGGGCTCCTAAATGGGGCCAACGTCCTGACTTTC. It is translated as CASSPDRGLLNGANVLTF. The variable domain in full, completed from reference TRBV5-5 and TRBJ2-6, reads DAGVTQSPTHLIKTRGQQVTLRCSPISGHKSVSWYQQVLGQGPQFIFQYYEKEERGRGNFPDRFSARQFPNYSSELNVNALLLGDSALYLCASSPDRGLLNGANVLTFGAGSRLTVL.

This chain connects TRBV12-3 or TRBV12-4 to TRBJ1-2; a weak D match, TRBD1 (6 bases). Deletions cut 2 bases from V and 4 bases from J, with 11 bases between. CDR3 size: 14 residues. CDR3 sequence: CASSLLGALYGYTF. The CDR3 nucleotides are TGTGCCAGCAGTTTACTGGGGGCCCTCTATGGCTACACCTTC.